This entry features one T cell receptor (beta chain) sequence. Per the original data handling: Reference gene primer amplification in the assay estimated nucleated cell counts. Method: immunoSEQ multiplex PCR; TCRdb's copy keeps in-frame clones and lacks some. The D gene and trimming were derived from the DNA, and the V and J assignments and clone size from that table. Of about 180,000 clones listed, 83% are singletons. This sample is part of a study of blood T cell repertoires in COVID-19. Study summary: Samples taken during acute and convalescent COVID-19 were collected in the United States, Italy and Spain. Sources were T cells, B-cell-depleted T cells, or PBMCs; the material itself was cDNA or gDNA.

Patients of the Seattle cohort, enrolled during active infection, were followed longitudinally. Germline V gene lookup returns CDR1 MNHEY and CDR2 SVGAGI. The V gene lost 6 bases and the J gene lost 4 bases, with 15 bases spanning the gap. The CDR3 consists of 14 residues. Sequencing was performed on peripheral blood. The genes are TRBV6-5 and TRBJ1-2; maybe TRBD1 (6 bases). The sequence derives from a woman in her seventies with COVID-19, enrolled during active disease. CDR3 sequence: CASSAERGIYGYTF. Here the CDR3 DNA reads TGTGCCAGCAGCGCAGAGAGGGGGATCTATGGCTACACCTTC.